Below, 16 T cell receptor beta chains from the same sample are listed, as sequenced in a study of CD8+CD57+ T cells in acquired aplastic anemia. TCR beta VDJ and CDR3 were profiled, and genomic DNA was the template. Via MiXCR, TCRdb re-called the reads, giving one row per CDR3 protein. The sample contains about 170,000 distinct CDR3 sequences, 55% to 75% of which appear only once. The specimen was sorted CD4+, CD8+, or CD8+CD57+ T cells (not recorded which) from PBMCs. Source of these receptors: a human donor in good health.

In regard to this clonotype: Without the conserved terminal phenylalanine or tryptophan, this CDR3 likely stems from a read error. The chain recombines TRBV7-9 with TRBJ1-6, with 7 bases identical to TRBD1. Germline assignment: CDR1 SEHNR and CDR2 FQNEAQ (reference sequence). There are 13 residues in the CDR3. The DNA of the CDR3 is TGCGCCAGCAGCGGGACAGTGAATTCACCCCTCCACTCT. It encodes CASSGTVNSPLHS.

There are a few counts of this clonotype. The chain joins TRBV7-2 to TRBJ2-2; D is possibly TRBD2 (5 bases). The CDR3 consists of 14 residues. V was cut by 3 bases and J by 5 bases, with 10 bases left in between. CDR1 is SGHTA, CDR2 FQGNSA, per germline. CDR3 protein: CASSLVARTGELFF. The CDR3 coding sequence is TGTGCCAGCAGCTTGGTAGCGAGAACCGGGGAGCTGTTTTTT.

The chain couples TRBV10-1 to TRBJ1-1; maybe TRBD1 (5 bases). Trimming left V 6 bases short and J 2 bases short, with 10 bases between. Germline V lookup: CDR1 WNHNN, CDR2 SYGVQD (reference sequence). This CDR3 comprises 13 residues. CDR3 protein: CASSQQVNTEAFF. The CDR3 DNA reads TGCGCCAGCAGCCAACAGGTCAACACTGAAGCTTTCTTT.

This clonotype was detected ten times or more. The V gene is TRBV11-3, the J gene TRBJ2-7; D is unclear. This CDR3 is built from 13 residues. Trimming took off 5 bases at V and 0 bases at J, with 8 bases between the two ends. CDR1 and CDR2 (germline): SGHNT, YENEEA. The CDR3 DNA is TGTGCCAGCAGCGATCACCCCTCCTACGAGCAGTACTTC. This sequence encodes CASSDHPSYEQYF. Drawing the rest from reference TRBV11-3 and TRBJ2-7, the complete variable domain is EAGVVQSPRYKIIEKKQPVAFWCNPISGHNTLYWYLQNLGQGPELLIRYENEEAVDDSQLPKDRFSAERLKGVDSTLKIQPAELGDSAVYLCASSDHPSYEQYFGPGTRLTVT.

The chain has TRBV7-2 and TRBJ1-2; tentatively, D is TRBD1 (5 bases). The V and J ends lost 5 bases and 8 bases respectively, with 12 bases between them. Germline values: CDR1 SGHTA, CDR2 FQGNSA. This CDR3 comprises 12 residues. The CDR3 reads CASSPGIRGYTF. CDR3 sequence (DNA): TGTGCCAGCAGCCCAGGGATTCGGGGCTACACCTTC.

This sequence joins TRBV19 and TRBJ2-2; unclear D gene. Looked up from germline, CDR1 is LNHDA and CDR2 is SQIVND (reference sequence). The CDR3 runs 14 residues. The ends were cut back, 6 bases at V and 0 bases at J, with 8 bases in the middle. CDR3 bases: TGTGCCAGTAGGGACGGTCCGAACACCGGGGAGCTGTTTTTT. It is translated as CASRDGPNTGELFF.

As DNA, the CDR3 is TGTGCCATCAGTGACGAGGGGGGGGTTTATAATTCACCCCTCCACTTT. It codes for CAISDEGGVYNSPLHF. The J gene is TRBJ1-6, the V gene TRBV10-3; a possible D gene is TRBD1 (6 bases). Germline V CDR1 and CDR2: ENHRY, SYGVKD. The germline V and J ends were trimmed by 3 bases and 4 bases, with 13 bases remaining between them. CDR3 length: 16 residues.

The chain couples TRBV24-1 to TRBJ1-1, with D tentatively TRBD1 (6 bases). The CDR3 is 15 amino acids. In germline, CDR1 is KGHDR, CDR2 SFDVKD. The germline V and J ends were trimmed by 4 bases and 2 bases, with 13 bases remaining between them. For the CDR3, the DNA is TGTGCCACCAGTGACTCCGGGACACCAAACACTGAAGCTTTCTTT. This sequence encodes CATSDSGTPNTEAFF.

Many counts were recorded for this clonotype. V and J are TRBV7-9 and TRBJ2-3; 16 positions match TRBD2. The length of the CDR3 is 18 residues. Germline lookup yields CDR1 SEHNR and CDR2 FQNEAQ (reference sequence). The V segment lost 5 bases and the J segment 5 bases; nucleotides outside the gene matches: 10. CDR3 region: CASSPRGTSGRAGDTQYF. CDR3 DNA sequence: TGTGCCAGCAGCCCCCGAGGGACTAGCGGGAGGGCCGGAGATACGCAGTATTTT.

This chain joins TRBV7-3 and TRBJ2-7; D gene ambiguous. Germline V CDR1 and CDR2: SGHTA, FQGTGA. Trimming shortened V by 6 bases and J by 2 bases, and 11 bases separated the two germline ends. There are 13 residues in the CDR3. DNA for the CDR3: TGTGCCAGCAGTGAGGCTCGACCCTACGAGCAGTACTTC. Protein sequence: CASSEARPYEQYF.

The J gene is TRBJ1-6, the V gene TRBV25-1; D is uncertain. Germline-derived CDR1 and CDR2 are MGHDK and SYGVNS. The CDR3 length is 15 residues. Trimming took off 5 bases at V and 2 bases at J, with 10 bases between the two ends. CDR3 protein: CASSYRAPYNSPLHF. CDR3 DNA: TGTGCCAGCAGTTACCGGGCCCCCTATAATTCACCCCTCCACTTT.

This chain joins TRBV20-1 and TRBJ2-1, with D uncertain. The CDR3 runs 13 residues. CDR1 and CDR2 from the germline V gene are DFQATT and SNEGSKA (reference sequence). Trimming removed 6 bases from V and 0 bases from J, with 9 bases in between. Written as DNA, the CDR3 is TGCAGTGCCAAAGCCCTCTCCTACAATGAGCAGTTCTTC. Translated: CSAKALSYNEQFF.

The chain links TRBV4-2 to TRBJ2-7; TRBD1 matches 8 bases. The V segment lost 3 bases and the J segment 5 bases; nucleotides outside the gene matches: 6. The germline gives CDR1 LGHNA, CDR2 YNFKEQ. The CDR3 has 14 amino acids. The CDR3, as DNA: TGTGCCAGCAGCCAGGACAGGGTCTACAACGAGCAGTACTTC. This gives the protein CASSQDRVYNEQYF.

This clonotype was detected only once. This sequence joins TRBV19 and TRBJ2-1; D perhaps matches TRBD2 (5 bases). Deletions cut 0 bases from V and 2 bases from J, with 11 bases between. Germline CDR1 LNHDA, CDR2 SQIVND (reference sequence). CDR3 size: 16 residues. Here the CDR3 DNA reads TGTGCCAGTAGTATAGATCGTAGCGTGGCCTACAATGAGCAGTTCTTC. This codes for CASSIDRSVAYNEQFF.

This clonotype was counted a few times. The J gene is TRBJ2-7, the V gene TRBV6-4, with D possibly called TRBD1 or TRBD2 (5 bases each). CDR3 length: 18 amino acids. Per the germline V gene, CDR1 is MRHNA and CDR2 is SNTAGT. Trimming pared 0 bases from V and 0 bases from J, leaving 18 bases between. The CDR3 region has the DNA TGTGCCAGCAGTGACTCCGGGGCAGTCAAGCCAAGCTCCTACGAGCAGTACTTC. Its translation: CASSDSGAVKPSSYEQYF.

V gene TRBV20-1 combines with J gene TRBJ2-5; possibly TRBD2 for D (6 bases). Trimming cost V 0 bases and J 7 bases, with 21 bases left between them. The CDR3 has 16 amino acids. Germline CDR1 reads DFQATT; CDR2 reads SNEGSKA (reference sequence). The chain's CDR3 is CSARDTAPGGEATQYF. Here the CDR3 DNA reads TGCAGTGCTAGAGACACAGCGCCAGGAGGGGAAGCGACCCAGTACTTC.